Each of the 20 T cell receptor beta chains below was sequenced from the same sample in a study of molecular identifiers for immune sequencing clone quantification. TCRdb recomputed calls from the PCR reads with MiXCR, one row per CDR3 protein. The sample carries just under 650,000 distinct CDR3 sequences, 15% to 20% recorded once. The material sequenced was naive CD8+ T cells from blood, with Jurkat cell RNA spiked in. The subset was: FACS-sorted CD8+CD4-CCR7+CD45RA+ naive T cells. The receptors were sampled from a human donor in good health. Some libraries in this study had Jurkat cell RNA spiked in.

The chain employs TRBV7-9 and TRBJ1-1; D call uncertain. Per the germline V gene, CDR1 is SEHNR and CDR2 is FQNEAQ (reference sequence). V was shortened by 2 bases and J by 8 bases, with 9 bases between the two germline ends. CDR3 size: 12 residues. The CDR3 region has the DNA TGTGCCAGCAGCTTAAATATGGGGGAAGCTTTCTTT. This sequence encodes CASSLNMGEAFF.

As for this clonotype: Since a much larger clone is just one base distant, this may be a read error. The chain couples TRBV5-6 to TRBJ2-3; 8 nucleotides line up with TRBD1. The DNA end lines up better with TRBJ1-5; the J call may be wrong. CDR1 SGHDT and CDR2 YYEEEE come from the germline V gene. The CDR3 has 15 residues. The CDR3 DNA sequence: TGTGCCAGCAGCTCCCCAGGGGGCGATTACGATACGCAGCATTTT. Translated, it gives CASSSPGGDYDTQHF.

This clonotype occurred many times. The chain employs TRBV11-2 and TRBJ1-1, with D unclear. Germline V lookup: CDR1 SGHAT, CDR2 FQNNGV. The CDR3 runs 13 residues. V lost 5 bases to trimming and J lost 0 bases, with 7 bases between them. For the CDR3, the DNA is TGTGCCAGCAGCCATTCCATGAACACTGAAGCTTTCTTT. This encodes CASSHSMNTEAFF.

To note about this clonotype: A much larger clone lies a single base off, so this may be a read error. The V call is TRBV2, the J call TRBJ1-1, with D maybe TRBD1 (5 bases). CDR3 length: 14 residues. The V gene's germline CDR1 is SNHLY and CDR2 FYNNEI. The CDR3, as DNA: TGTGTCAGCAGTGAGACACAGGAGAACACTGAAGCTTTCTTT. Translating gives CVSSETQENTEAFF.

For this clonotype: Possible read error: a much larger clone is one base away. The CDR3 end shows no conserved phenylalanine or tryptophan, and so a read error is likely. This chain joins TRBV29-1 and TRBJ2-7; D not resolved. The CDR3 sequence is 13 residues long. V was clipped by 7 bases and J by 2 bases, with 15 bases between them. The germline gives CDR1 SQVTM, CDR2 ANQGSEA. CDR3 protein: CSAVDLSTYEQYL. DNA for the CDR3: TGCAGCGCCGTGGACCTTTCTACCTACGAGCAGTACCTC.

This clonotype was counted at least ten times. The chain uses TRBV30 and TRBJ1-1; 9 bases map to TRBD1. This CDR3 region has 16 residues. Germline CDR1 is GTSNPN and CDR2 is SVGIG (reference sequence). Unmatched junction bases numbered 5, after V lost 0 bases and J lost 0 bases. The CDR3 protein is CAWSVGTGIMNTEAFF. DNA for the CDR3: TGTGCCTGGAGTGTGGGGACAGGGATCATGAACACTGAAGCTTTCTTT.

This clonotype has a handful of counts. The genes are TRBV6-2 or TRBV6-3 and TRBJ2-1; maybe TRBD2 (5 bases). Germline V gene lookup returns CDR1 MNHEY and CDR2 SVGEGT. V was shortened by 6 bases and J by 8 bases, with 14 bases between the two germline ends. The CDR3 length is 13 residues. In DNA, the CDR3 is TGTGCCAGCAGCCACCCAACTAGAGATGAGCAGTTCTTC. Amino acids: CASSHPTRDEQFF.

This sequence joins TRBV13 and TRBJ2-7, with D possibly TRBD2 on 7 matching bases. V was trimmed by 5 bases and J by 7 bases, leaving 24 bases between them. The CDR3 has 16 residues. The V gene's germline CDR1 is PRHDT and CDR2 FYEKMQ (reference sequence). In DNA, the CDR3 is TGTGCCAGCAGCCCCCAGTACAGGGAGGGCCTTCTGGAGCAGTACTTC. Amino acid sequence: CASSPQYREGLLEQYF.

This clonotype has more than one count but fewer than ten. CDR3: CASSQDLGGSGWGSTDTQYF. In nucleotides, the CDR3 is TGCGCCAGCAGCCAAGATTTGGGGGGGAGTGGGTGGGGTAGCACAGATACGCAGTATTTT. This chain connects TRBV4-3 to TRBJ2-3, with 7 positions matching TRBD2. This CDR3 contains 20 residues. V was pared by 0 bases and J by 0 bases, with 15 bases of the junction left unmatched. In germline, CDR1 is LGHNA, CDR2 YSLEER.

This chain's CDR3 is CASSLRGGHEQYF. The CDR3 DNA is TGCGCCAGCAGCCTGCGCGGGGGACACGAGCAGTACTTC. This chain links TRBV4-3 with TRBJ2-7, with 7 bases aligning to TRBD2. The V and J ends lost 4 bases and 5 bases, in that order; junction bases with no gene match: 5. CDR3 length: 13 amino acids. CDR1 and CDR2 from the germline V gene are LGHNA and YSLEER.

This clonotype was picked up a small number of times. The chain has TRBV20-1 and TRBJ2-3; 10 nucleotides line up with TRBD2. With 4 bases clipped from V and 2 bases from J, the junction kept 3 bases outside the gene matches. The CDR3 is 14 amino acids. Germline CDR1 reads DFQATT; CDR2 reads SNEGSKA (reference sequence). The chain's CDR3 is CSANSGGTTDTQYF. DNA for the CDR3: TGCAGTGCTAATAGCGGGGGGACCACAGATACGCAGTATTTT.

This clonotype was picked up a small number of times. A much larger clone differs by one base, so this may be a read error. In nucleotides, the CDR3 is TGTGCCAGCAGCTTACTCACCGCTAGCACAGATGCGCAGTATTTT. It translates to CASSLLTASTDAQYF. The chain joins TRBV7-6 to TRBJ2-3; tentatively, D is TRBD2 (5 bases). The CDR3 runs 15 residues. CDR1 is SGHVS, CDR2 FNYEAQ, per germline.

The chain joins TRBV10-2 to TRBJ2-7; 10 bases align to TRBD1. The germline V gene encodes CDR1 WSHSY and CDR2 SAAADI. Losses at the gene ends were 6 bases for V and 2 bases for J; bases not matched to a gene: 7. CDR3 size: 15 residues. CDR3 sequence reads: CASSAGTGATYEQYF. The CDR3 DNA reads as TGCGCCAGCAGCGCCGGGACAGGGGCTACCTACGAGCAGTACTTC.

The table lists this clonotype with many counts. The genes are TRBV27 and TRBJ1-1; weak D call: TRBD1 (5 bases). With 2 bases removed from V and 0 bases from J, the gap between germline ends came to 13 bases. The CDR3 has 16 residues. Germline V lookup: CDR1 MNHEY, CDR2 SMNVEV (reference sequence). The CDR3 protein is CASSLRAGALNTEAFF. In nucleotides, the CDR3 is TGTGCCAGCAGTTTAAGGGCCGGGGCCCTGAACACTGAAGCTTTCTTT.

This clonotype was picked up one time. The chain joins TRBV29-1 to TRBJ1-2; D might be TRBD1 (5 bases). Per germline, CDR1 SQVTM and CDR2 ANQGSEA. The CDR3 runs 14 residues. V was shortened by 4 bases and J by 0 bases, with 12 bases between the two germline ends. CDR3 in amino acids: CSVVGASANYGYTF. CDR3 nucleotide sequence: TGCAGCGTTGTAGGGGCCTCCGCTAACTATGGCTACACCTTC.

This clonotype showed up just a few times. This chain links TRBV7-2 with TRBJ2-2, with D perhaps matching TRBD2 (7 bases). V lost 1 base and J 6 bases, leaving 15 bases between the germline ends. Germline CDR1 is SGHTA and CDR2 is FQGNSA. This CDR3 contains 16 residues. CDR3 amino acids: CASSLDGGGLSGELFF. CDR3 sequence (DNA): TGTGCCAGCAGCTTAGATGGGGGGGGGCTTTCCGGGGAGCTGTTTTTT.

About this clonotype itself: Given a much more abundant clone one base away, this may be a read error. CDR3 protein: CATLAVAGLDPYNEQFF. The CDR3 DNA is TGTGCCACCCTGGCCGTTGCAGGCTTGGACCCCTACAATGAGCAGTTCTTC. The chain employs TRBV2 and TRBJ2-1; D unclear. The CDR3 is 17 amino acids. Germline-derived CDR1 and CDR2 are SNHLY and FYNNEI. Trimming removed 10 bases from V and 2 bases from J, with 24 bases in between.

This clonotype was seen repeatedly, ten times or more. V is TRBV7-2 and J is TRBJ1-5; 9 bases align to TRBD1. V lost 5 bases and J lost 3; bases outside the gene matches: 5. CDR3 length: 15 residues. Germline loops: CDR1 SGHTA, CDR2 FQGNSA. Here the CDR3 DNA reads TGTGCCAGCAGCGCGTGGACAGGGGCCAATCAGCCCCAGCATTTT. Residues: CASSAWTGANQPQHF.

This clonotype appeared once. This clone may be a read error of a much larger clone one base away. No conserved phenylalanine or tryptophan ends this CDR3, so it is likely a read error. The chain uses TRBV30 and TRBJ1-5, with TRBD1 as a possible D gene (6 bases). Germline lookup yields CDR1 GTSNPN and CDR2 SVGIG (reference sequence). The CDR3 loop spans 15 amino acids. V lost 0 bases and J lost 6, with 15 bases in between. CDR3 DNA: TGTGCCTGGAGTGTACGCGGGGCAGGGGTTCAGCCCCAGCATTCT. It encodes CAWSVRGAGVQPQHS.

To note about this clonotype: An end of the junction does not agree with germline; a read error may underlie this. The CDR3 nucleotides are TGCGTCAGCAGCCAAGAATTATATGTTAGCAATCAGCCCCAGCGTTTT. Its translation is CVSSQELYVSNQPQRF. The chain uses TRBV4-3 and TRBJ1-5, with unresolved D. This CDR3 has 16 residues. Germline CDR1 is LGHNA and CDR2 is YSLEER.